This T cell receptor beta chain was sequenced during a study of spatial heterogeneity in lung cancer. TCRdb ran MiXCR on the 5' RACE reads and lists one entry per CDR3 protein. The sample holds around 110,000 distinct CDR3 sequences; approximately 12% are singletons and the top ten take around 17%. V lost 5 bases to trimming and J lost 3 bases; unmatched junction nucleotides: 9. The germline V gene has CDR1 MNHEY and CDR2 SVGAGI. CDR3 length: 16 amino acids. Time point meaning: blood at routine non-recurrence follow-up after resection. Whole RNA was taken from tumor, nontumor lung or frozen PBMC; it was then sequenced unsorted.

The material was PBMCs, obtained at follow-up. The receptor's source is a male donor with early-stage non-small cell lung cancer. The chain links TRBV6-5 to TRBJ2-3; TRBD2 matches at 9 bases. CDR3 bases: TGTGCCAGCAGTCCCGTACGGCTAGCGGGAACAGATACGCAGTATTTT. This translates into CASSPVRLAGTDTQYF.